The clone carrying this TCR beta chain was picked up a small number of times. Via MiXCR, TCRdb re-called the RT-PCR reads, giving one row per CDR3 protein. Seen here are about 680,000 distinct CDR3 sequences, about 14% observed once, and the top ten hold just over 3.5%. The sample was memory CD4+ T cells from blood. The source is a female donor in good health, serving as a healthy control.

The CDR3 spells CASRGYTYNEQFF. The CDR3 coding sequence is TGTGCCAGCAGGGGGTATACCTACAATGAGCAGTTCTTC. The gene calls are TRBV28 and TRBJ2-1, with D unresolved. V dropped 6 bases and J dropped 2 bases, with 8 bases sitting between them. The CDR3 runs to 13 residues. Germline V lookup: CDR1 MDHEN, CDR2 SYDVKM. Based on the CDR3 plus reference TRBV28 and TRBJ2-1, the full variable domain is DVKVTQSSRYLVKRTGEKVFLECVQDMDHENMFWYRQDPGLGLRLIYFSYDVKMKEKGDIPEGYSVSREKKERFSLILESASTNQTSMYLCASRGYTYNEQFFGPGTRLTVL.